Listed below are T cell receptor beta chains from one sample, sequenced in a study of blood T cell repertoires in COVID-19. Libraries were prepared by immunoSEQ multiplex PCR; TCRdb keeps only in-frame clonotypes and omits some of them. The table lists 390,000 or so clones, more than 70% of them singletons. The material sequenced was peripheral blood. The receptors stem from a woman aged 25 to 39 with COVID-19, enrolled during active disease. Both conserved end residues are part of each CDR3.

CDR3 protein	V gene	J gene	CDR3 length
CASSLAGRNTEAFF	TRBV7-2	TRBJ1-1	14
CASSPTQGAVQPQHF	TRBV18	TRBJ1-5	15
CASSLGGLVKGYTF	TRBV5-4	TRBJ1-2	14
CASSYAPLHYGYTF	TRBV6-2/TRBV6-3	TRBJ1-2	14
CASSPRGGSTDTQYF	TRBV4-1	TRBJ2-3	15
CASSQDASGGLDEQFF	TRBV4-2	TRBJ2-1	16
CASSQDFQGAGETQYF	TRBV4-3	TRBJ2-5	16
CASSVLTTDSYNEQFF	TRBV2	TRBJ2-1	16
CATSRDLAGDANEQFF	TRBV15	TRBJ2-1	16
CASSLGTEETQYF	TRBV5-1	TRBJ2-5	13
CASSLSTGHLGRTF	TRBV27	TRBJ1-2	14
CASSPGVGRGVYEQYF	TRBV7-2	TRBJ2-7	16
CASSDPFLLVYEQYF	TRBV6-4	TRBJ2-7	15
CASSYSRESVKNIQYF	TRBV6-2/TRBV6-3	TRBJ2-4	16
CASSPGQSNYGYTF	TRBV28	TRBJ1-2	14
CASSQDRGGSSYNSPLHF	TRBV5-8	TRBJ1-6	18
CASSWAPSGQETQYF	TRBV5-1	TRBJ2-5	15
CASKVQGGNQPQHF	TRBV2	TRBJ1-5	14
CASSNVSGRAGETQYF	TRBV5-4	TRBJ2-5	16
CASSIDRGRGTGRQQYF	TRBV19	TRBJ2-7	17
CASRRTGDQPQHF	TRBV6-5	TRBJ1-5	13
CASSQGTAGYNEQFF	TRBV14	TRBJ2-1	15
CASSYPQAGGETQYF	TRBV13	TRBJ2-5	15
CASSTPRGSRAPRIGYTF	TRBV28	TRBJ1-2	18
CASSQGGTGSSPLHF	TRBV6-5	TRBJ1-6	15
CASSPTDRGFGYTF	TRBV5-1	TRBJ1-2	14